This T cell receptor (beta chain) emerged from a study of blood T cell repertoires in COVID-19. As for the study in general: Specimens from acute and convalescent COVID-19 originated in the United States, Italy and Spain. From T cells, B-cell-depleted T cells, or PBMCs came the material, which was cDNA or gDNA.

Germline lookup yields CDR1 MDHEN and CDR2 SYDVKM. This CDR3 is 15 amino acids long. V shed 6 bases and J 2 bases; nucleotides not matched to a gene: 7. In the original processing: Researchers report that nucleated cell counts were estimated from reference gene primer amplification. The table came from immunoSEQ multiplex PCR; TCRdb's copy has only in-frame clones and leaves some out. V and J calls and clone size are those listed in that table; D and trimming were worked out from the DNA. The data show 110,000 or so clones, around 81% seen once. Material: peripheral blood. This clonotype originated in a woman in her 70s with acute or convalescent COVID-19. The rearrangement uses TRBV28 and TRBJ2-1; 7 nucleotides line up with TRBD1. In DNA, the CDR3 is TGTGCCAGCAGGAATACAGGGGTCGCCTACAATGAGCAGTTCTTC. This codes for CASRNTGVAYNEQFF. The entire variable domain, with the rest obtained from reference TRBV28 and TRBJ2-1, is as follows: DVKVTQSSRYLVKRTGEKVFLECVQDMDHENMFWYRQDPGLGLRLIYFSYDVKMKEKGDIPEGYSVSREKKERFSLILESASTNQTSMYLCASRNTGVAYNEQFFGPGTRLTVL.